Listed below are T cell receptor beta chains from one sample, sequenced in a study of regulatory T cells in long-lasting Graves disease. TCRdb fed the multiplex PCR reads into MiXCR, producing one record per CDR3 protein. The sample lists 430,000 or so distinct CDR3 sequences; approximately 22% were seen once. The sequenced sample was peripheral blood mononuclear cells (PBMCs), obtained when the disease was refractory, from a patient treated with antithyroid drugs. These receptors were taken from a female donor with Graves disease. Each CDR3 is given with its conserved first and last residue. The order of the fields is J gene, clone size, D gene, V gene, CDR3 protein, CDR3 DNA. D genes are given only for firm matches. Expanded clones get a size class; other rows say once, few or many, or leave the size out.

TRBJ2-5 . TRBD2 TRBV4-2 CASSPEPPTSGAQETQYF TGTGCCAGCAGCCCTGAGCCCCCGACTAGCGGGGCCCAAGAGACCCAGTACTTC
TRBJ2-5 many . TRBV2 CASLQGRKLYF TGTGCCAGCTTACAGGGCCGTAAGCTTTACTTC
TRBJ2-7 few TRBD2 TRBV5-1 CASSTGLAGEEQYF TGCGCCAGCAGCACCGGACTAGCGGGAGAAGAGCAGTACTTC
TRBJ2-1 . TRBD2 TRBV20-1 CSARVGLAGGPFSYNEQFF TGCAGTGCTAGAGTCGGACTAGCGGGAGGGCCTTTCTCCTACAATGAGCAGTTCTTC
TRBJ2-5 many TRBD2 TRBV2 CASSVISGNQETQYF TGTGCCAGCAGTGTGATTAGCGGGAACCAAGAGACCCAGTACTTC
TRBJ2-1 few TRBD1 TRBV28 CASSTQGAAHNEQFF TGTGCCAGCAGTACGCAGGGGGCAGCGCACAATGAGCAGTTCTTC
TRBJ2-7 many TRBD2 TRBV6-2/TRBV6-3 CASRPSGTRGEQYF TGTGCCAGCAGACCTAGCGGGACCCGAGGGGAGCAGTACTTC
TRBJ1-6 few . TRBV7-2 CASSSNNRAFPGHF TGTGCCAGCAGCTCGAATAACAGGGCATTCCCTGGGCACTTT
TRBJ1-5 . . TRBV20-1 CSARDSRAQGFRGNQPQHF TGCAGTGCTAGAGATTCGAGGGCTCAAGGCTTCAGAGGCAATCAGCCCCAGCATTTT
TRBJ2-2 . . TRBV7-3 CASSPVEGGAGELFF TGTGCCAGCAGCCCCGTGGAGGGGGGAGCCGGGGAGCTGTTTTTT
TRBJ2-7 many TRBD2 TRBV27 CASTSPSLAGGKAYEQYF TGTGCCAGCACGTCTCCTTCGCTAGCGGGGGGAAAAGCCTACGAGCAGTACTTC